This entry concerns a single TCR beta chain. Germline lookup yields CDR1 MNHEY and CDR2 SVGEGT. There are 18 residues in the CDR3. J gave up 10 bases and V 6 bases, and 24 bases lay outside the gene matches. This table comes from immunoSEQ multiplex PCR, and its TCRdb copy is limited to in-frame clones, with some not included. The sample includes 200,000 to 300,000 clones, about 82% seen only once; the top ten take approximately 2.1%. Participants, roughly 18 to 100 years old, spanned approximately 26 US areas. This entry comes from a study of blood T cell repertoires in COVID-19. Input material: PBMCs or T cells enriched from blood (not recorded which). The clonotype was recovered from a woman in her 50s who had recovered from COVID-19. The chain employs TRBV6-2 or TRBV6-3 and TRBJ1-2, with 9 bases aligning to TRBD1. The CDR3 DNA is TGTGCCAGCAGCACTTATCTTTCTTGGACAGGGGTTTTCCCTGACTACACCTTC. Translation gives CASSTYLSWTGVFPDYTF.